Sequencing of this T cell receptor (beta chain) was carried out in a study of cytomegalovirus exposure and HLA in healthy donors. Study findings and constraints: Later analysis indicated greater clonal expansion among HLA-associated TCR beta chains than among equally common other chains.

PCR employed 60 Vbeta and 13 Jbeta primers. TCRdb's copy holds only in-frame clones and misses some; the assay was immunoSEQ multiplex PCR. The sample shows about 130,000 clones, approximately 71% of them seen only once. On this clone itself: As yet, its antigen is unknown.

This CDR3 contains 13 residues. Trimming cost V 4 bases and J 3 bases, with 11 bases left between them. CDR1 is SGDLS and CDR2 is YYNGEE in the germline V gene. This clonotype was sampled from a man aged 25 to 40 in good health and CMV-seronegative. The rearrangement joins TRBV9 to TRBJ2-7; the D gene is possibly TRBD2 (6 bases). The material sequenced was PBMCs. CDR3 in amino acids: CASSPRGDYEQYF. The CDR3 DNA reads as TGTGCCAGCAGCCCCCGCGGGGACTACGAGCAGTACTTC.